These 2 T cell receptor beta chains share one sample of origin, sequenced in a study of blood T cell repertoires in COVID-19. Profiled with immunoSEQ multiplex PCR; TCRdb holds only in-frame clones, not every one. The sample holds 300,000 to 450,000 clones, more than 75% seen once. Sequenced: peripheral blood. The origin of the receptors is a human donor in a cohort sampled during active COVID-19.

About this clone itself: Relative to the germline gene, one junction end is altered; a read error may explain this. The CDR3 loop reads CARRGGGGGSYTF. CDR3 nucleotides: TGTGCCCGCAGGGGAGGGGGGGGCGGAAGCTACACCTTC. The V call is TRBV2, the J call TRBJ1-2; perhaps TRBD1 as D (6 bases). From germline, CDR1 is SNHLY and CDR2 FYNNEI. This CDR3 has 13 residues. Looking up the rest from reference TRBV2 and TRBJ1-2 gives the full variable domain: EPEVTQTPSHQVTQMGQEVILRCVPISNHLYFYWYRQILGQKVEFLVSFYNNEISEKSEIFDDQFSVERPDGSNFTLKIRSTKLEDSAMYFCARRGGGGGSYTFGSGTRLTVV.

The V and J genes are TRBV5-1 and TRBJ2-7, with 9 positions matching TRBD2. Trimming took 7 bases from V and 4 from J; bases not matched to a gene: 9. Looked up from germline, CDR1 is SGHRS and CDR2 is YFSETQ. This CDR3 spans 14 amino acids. CDR3 region: CASGPSGKQYEQYF. The CDR3 nucleotides read TGCGCCAGCGGCCCTAGCGGGAAGCAATACGAGCAGTACTTC.